This entry lists 14 T cell receptor beta chains sequenced from one sample in a study of T cell clonality in common variable immunodeficiency. No antigens are known for them. Findings and caveats of the study: Common variable immunodeficiency TCR beta sequences reportedly had fewer deletions and N-nucleotide insertions.

Clones were read by immunoSEQ multiplex PCR, and TCRdb kept only the in-frame ones, dropping some. The sample counts approximately 18,000 clones, none seen once; the ten largest own 6.6%. The sample taken for sequencing was peripheral blood mononuclear cells. The receptors were gathered from a human donor with common variable immunodeficiency.

Ten or more counts support this clone. The sequenced fragment ends 3 residues before the CDR3 boundary, so the rest is inferred from the germline J gene. V gene TRBV6-2 or TRBV6-3 combines with J gene TRBJ2-7; TRBD1 or TRBD2 may be the D gene (5 bases each). Trimming left V 5 bases short and J 4 bases short, with 9 bases between. CDR1 and CDR2 from the germline V gene are MNHEY and SVGEGT. The CDR3 loop spans 12 amino acids. CDR3 loop: CASSLEGYEQYF. The sequenced CDR3 bases are TGTGCCAGCAGTCTTGAGGGGTACGAG.

This clone was seen at least ten times. The read gets to within 3 residues of the CDR3 end, and the germline J gene fills in the rest. The chain links TRBV7-8 to TRBJ2-6; TRBD1 matches 7 bases. This CDR3 region has 17 residues. Germline CDR1 and CDR2: SGHVS and FQNEAQ. Trimming removed 5 bases from V and 0 bases from J; junction bases left unmatched: 7. CDR3 sequence reads: CASSPGQVSSGANVLTF. CDR3 bases read: TGTGCCAGCAGCCCCGGACAGGTTTCCTCTGGGGCCAACGTC.

This clone showed up many times. The read ends 3 residues shy of where the CDR3 ends; the end is completed using the germline J gene. This sequence joins TRBV11-2 and TRBJ1-2, with D perhaps matching TRBD1 (5 bases). Germline CDR1 SGHAT, CDR2 FQNNGV. V lost 2 bases and J lost 4, with 11 bases in between. This CDR3 has 14 amino acids. The CDR3 is CASSLSTGIYGYTF. CDR3 DNA, as far as it was read: TGTGCCAGCAGCTTAAGTACAGGAATCTATGGC.

This clone was recorded many times. The CDR3 goes on 3 residues after the read ends, and that part is filled in from the germline J gene. The V call is TRBV30, the J call TRBJ2-1; 9 bases match TRBD2. V dropped 0 bases and J dropped 5; count of bases not matched to a gene: 11. There are 17 residues in the CDR3. Per germline, CDR1 GTSNPN and CDR2 SVGIG (reference sequence). The CDR3 bases that were read are TGTGCCTGGAGTGTACGTCCGGCTAGCGGGGCCCACAATGAG. Translated, it gives CAWSVRPASGAHNE. The entire CDR3 protein is CAWSVRPASGAHNEQFF.

This clone qualifies as medium-sized. The read terminates 3 residues before the CDR3 end, so the remaining end is supplied by the germline J gene. The chain is built from TRBV30 and TRBJ2-1; 7 nucleotides line up with TRBD2. In germline, CDR1 is GTSNPN, CDR2 SVGIG (reference sequence). The V gene end was trimmed by 0 bases and the J gene end by 2 bases; junction bases not matched to a gene: 1. The length of the CDR3 is 14 residues. The CDR3 loop is CAWSVGGAYNEQFF. Partial CDR3 DNA: TGTGCCTGGAGTGTGGGGGGGGCCTACAATGAG.

This clone was counted at least ten times. The CDR3 end lies 3 residues beyond the end of the read and is filled in from the germline J gene. The chain carries TRBV6-2 or TRBV6-3 and TRBJ2-7, with D perhaps matching TRBD2 (5 bases). Germline V gene lookup returns CDR1 MNHEY and CDR2 SVGEGT. This CDR3 spans 12 amino acids. The V and J ends lost 6 bases and 6 bases respectively, with 12 bases between them. The sequenced part of the CDR3 DNA is TGTGCCAGCAGGTCGGTGGACTTCGAG. Its translation: CASRSVDFE. The CDR3 in its entirety is CASRSVDFEQYF.

About this clone itself: Sequencing ends 3 residues short of the CDR3 end; the germline J gene provides the rest. J is TRBJ1-6 and V is TRBV30, with 7 bases lining up with TRBD1. The CDR3 is made up of 19 amino acids. From germline, CDR1 is GTSNPN and CDR2 SVGIG (reference sequence). The V and J ends lost 0 bases and 8 bases, in that order; junction bases with no gene match: 19. The sequenced CDR3 bases are TGTGCCTGGAGTGTACCCCGGATAACGAGACAGGGATTTTATTCACCC. This sequence encodes CAWSVPRITRQGFYSP. From start to end, the CDR3 is CAWSVPRITRQGFYSPLHF.

In regard to this clone: The read ends 3 residues before the CDR3 terminus; that terminus is restored from the germline J gene. V is TRBV7-2 and J is TRBJ1-1; D is perhaps TRBD1 (6 bases). Germline V CDR1 and CDR2: SGHTA, FQGNSA. This CDR3 comprises 14 residues. V dropped 6 bases and J dropped 1 base, with 12 bases sitting between them. The sequenced part of the CDR3 DNA is TGTGCCAGCAGTTCGACAGGCTGGAACACTGAA. Its translation: CASSSTGWNTE. The whole CDR3 protein is CASSSTGWNTEAFF.

In its sample, this clone was seen a few times. Read sequence stops 3 residues before the CDR3 end, and the germline J gene provides the missing end. V gene TRBV6-2 or TRBV6-3 combines with J gene TRBJ2-7, with 13 nucleotides matching TRBD2. Germline assignment: CDR1 MNHEY and CDR2 SVGEGT. J gave up 5 bases and V 6 bases, and 10 bases lay outside the gene matches. The CDR3 has 16 amino acids. The CDR3 sequence is CASSGLAGEDGNEQYF. CDR3 bases read: TGTGCCAGCAGCGGACTAGCGGGAGAGGATGGAAACGAG.

Only a few counts were recorded for this clone. The CDR3 goes on 3 residues after the read ends, and that part is filled in from the germline J gene. This chain links TRBV2 with TRBJ1-1; D possibly corresponds to TRBD1 (5 bases). Germline V gives CDR1 SNHLY, CDR2 FYNNEI. V was shortened by 11 bases and J by 1 base, with 8 bases between the two germline ends. The CDR3 runs 11 residues. The CDR3 sequence: CAGGENTEAFF. Partial CDR3 DNA: TGTGCCGGGGGGGAGAACACTGAA.

This clone was seen ten or more times. Relative to the germline gene, one junction end is altered; a read error may explain this. Coverage ceases 3 residues before the CDR3 finishes, and the germline J gene fills in the end. V is TRBV7-7 and J is TRBJ2-5; TRBD1 aligns across 10 bases. Germline V CDR1 and CDR2: SSHAT, FNYEAQ (reference sequence). The CDR3 totals 15 residues. This CDR3 is CASSLGGTGAETQYF. The DNA read from the CDR3 is TGTGCTAGCAGCTTAGGAGGGACAGGGGCAGAGACC.

In this sample, this clone turned up many times. Read data end 3 residues before the CDR3 end; the end is taken from the germline J gene. The chain links TRBV30 to TRBJ1-5, with TRBD1 as a possible D gene (5 bases). V was pared by 2 bases and J by 9 bases, with 14 bases between. The germline V gene has CDR1 GTSNPN and CDR2 SVGIG (reference sequence). This CDR3 region has 13 residues. Incomplete CDR3 DNA: TGTGCCTGGAGTTCCGGGGGAGTGATGCCC. Translating it yields CAWSSGGVMP. The whole CDR3 protein is CAWSSGGVMPQHF.

At least ten counts were recorded for this clone. The CDR3 end lies 3 residues beyond the end of the read and is filled in from the germline J gene. The chain links TRBV4-2 to TRBJ2-7, with D possibly being TRBD1 (5 bases). This CDR3 contains 14 residues. Germline V gene sequence: CDR1 LGHNA, CDR2 YNFKEQ. Trimming left V 0 bases short and J 0 bases short, with 6 bases between. Here the CDR3 reads CASSQETDSYEQYF. The part of the CDR3 DNA that was read is TGTGCCAGCAGCCAAGAGACAGACTCCTACGAG.

This clone was counted many times. The sequence runs out 3 residues before the end of the CDR3; the remainder is reconstructed from the germline J gene. The same CDR3 can be traced to other DNA sequences in this sample. This rearrangement joins TRBV5-1 to TRBJ2-2; D is undetermined. Germline V gives CDR1 SGHRS, CDR2 YFSETQ. Trimming pared 0 bases from V and 5 bases from J, leaving 5 bases between. This CDR3 has 13 amino acids. The CDR3: CASSLDGTGELFF. Incomplete CDR3 DNA: TGCGCCAGCAGCTTGGACGGGACCGGGGAG.